Below, 25 T cell receptor beta chains from the same sample are listed, as sequenced in a study of blood T cell repertoires in COVID-19. TCRdb keeps only in-frame clones here, not all; method: immunoSEQ multiplex PCR. The repertoire consists of 71,000 or so clones, with around 79% occurring once and the leading ten covering over 8.5%. Sequenced input: peripheral blood. All receptors derive from a man aged 50 to 59 with acute or convalescent COVID-19.

The J gene is TRBJ2-5, the V gene TRBV6-5; possible D gene TRBD2, 5 bases. Germline V gives CDR1 MNHEY, CDR2 SVGAGI. CDR3 size: 14 residues. Trimming shortened V by 3 bases and J by 1 base, and 9 bases separated the two germline ends. CDR3 residues: CASSYRRPQETQYF. As DNA, the CDR3 is TGTGCCAGCAGTTATAGGAGGCCCCAAGAGACCCAGTACTTC.

V is TRBV19 and J is TRBJ1-1; 7 nucleotides line up with TRBD1. The CDR3 runs to 13 residues. J lost 4 bases, V lost 7 bases, and 6 bases had no gene match. Germline V gives CDR1 LNHDA, CDR2 SQIVND (reference sequence). CDR3 loop: CASIHRGGTEAFF. CDR3 in DNA: TGTGCCAGTATCCACAGGGGTGGCACTGAAGCTTTCTTT.

The rearrangement uses TRBV19 and TRBJ2-6; D is perhaps TRBD2 (8 bases). Germline V gene data show CDR1 as LNHDA and CDR2 as SQIVND (reference sequence). Trimming removed 7 bases from V and 4 bases from J, with 14 bases in between. The CDR3 length is 15 residues. CDR3 region: CASIGRGLGANVLTF. In nucleotides, the CDR3 is TGTGCCAGTATCGGGAGGGGGCTGGGGGCCAACGTCCTGACTTTC.

The V call is TRBV7-9, the J call TRBJ2-1; possible D gene TRBD2, 5 bases. The CDR3 is made up of 15 amino acids. Germline V gene lookup returns CDR1 SEHNR and CDR2 FQNEAQ (reference sequence). V lost 2 bases, J lost 0 bases, and 8 bases lay in between. This CDR3 reads CASSLSSGSYNEQFF. CDR3 nucleotide sequence: TGTGCCAGCAGCTTATCCAGCGGCTCCTACAATGAGCAGTTCTTC.

The chain is built from TRBV10-3 and TRBJ2-2; 7 bases fit TRBD1. V trimming: 9 bases; J trimming: 0 bases; junction bases outside the gene matches: 4. Germline CDR1 reads ENHRY; CDR2 reads SYGVKD. This CDR3 is 14 amino acids long. This CDR3 is CAIRTGSNTGELFF. The CDR3 DNA follows: TGTGCCATTCGGACAGGCTCGAACACCGGGGAGCTGTTTTTT.

CDR3 protein: CASIIPAPGLLDTQYF. The CDR3 DNA sequence: TGTGCCAGCATTATACCAGCCCCGGGACTACTGGATACGCAGTATTTT. The J gene is TRBJ2-3, the V gene TRBV28, with TRBD2 identical over 7 bases. Germline CDR1 and CDR2: MDHEN and SYDVKM. With 7 bases clipped from V and 6 bases from J, the junction kept 16 bases outside the gene matches. CDR3 length equals 16 residues.

The V gene is TRBV3-1 (or the pseudogene TRBV3-2), the J gene TRBJ2-7; D may be TRBD1 (6 bases). V was shortened by 4 bases and J by 7 bases, with 32 bases between the two germline ends. The germline CDR1 and CDR2 sequences are LGHDT and YNNKEL (reference sequence). This CDR3 contains 19 residues. The DNA of the CDR3 is TGTGCCAGCAGCCGTAGGACAGCCGGATTTGCCGGGACCTTGATGGAGCAGTACTTC. This translates into CASSRRTAGFAGTLMEQYF.

This sequence joins TRBV9 and TRBJ1-6; D remains ambiguous. The CDR3 loop spans 15 amino acids. The V gene lost 4 bases and the J gene lost 7 bases, with 15 bases spanning the gap. The germline V gene encodes CDR1 SGDLS and CDR2 YYNGEE. In DNA form, the CDR3 reads TGTGCCAGCAGCCCCGGACCGGGATTCAATTCACCCCTCCACTTT. Its protein is CASSPGPGFNSPLHF.

The V and J genes are TRBV10-3 and TRBJ2-2; D possibly corresponds to TRBD2 (6 bases). V was shortened by 3 bases and J by 5 bases, with 10 bases between the two germline ends. The CDR3 totals 14 residues. Germline CDR1 reads ENHRY; CDR2 reads SYGVKD. The CDR3: CAISDPGRTGELFF. The CDR3 region has the DNA TGTGCCATCAGTGACCCAGGGAGGACCGGGGAGCTGTTTTTT.

V is TRBV28 and J is TRBJ1-5; D is possibly TRBD1 (5 bases). Between the trimmed V and J ends, which lost 3 bases and 0 bases, there was a span of 12 bases. The CDR3 contains 16 residues. Germline V CDR1 and CDR2: MDHEN, SYDVKM. The CDR3 bases are TGTGCCAGCAGTTTGGTCCCGGGGGTTAGCAATCAGCCCCAGCATTTT. It codes for CASSLVPGVSNQPQHF.

J is TRBJ2-2 and V is TRBV2; the match to TRBD2 covers 7 bases. The J segment lost 5 bases and the V segment lost 2 bases, leaving 8 bases of the junction unmatched. Germline CDR1 reads SNHLY; CDR2 reads FYNNEI. CDR3 length: 16 amino acids. DNA of the CDR3: TGTGCCAGCAGTGAAACAAGCGGGGCAGGGACCGGGGAGCTGTTTTTT. Its protein is CASSETSGAGTGELFF. The full variable domain, rest sourced from reference TRBV2 and TRBJ2-2, is EPEVTQTPSHQVTQMGQEVILRCVPISNHLYFYWYRQILGQKVEFLVSFYNNEISEKSEIFDDQFSVERPDGSNFTLKIRSTKLEDSAMYFCASSETSGAGTGELFFGEGSRLTVL.

This clone was seen only a few times. The chain recombines TRBV4-3 with TRBJ1-1, with TRBD1 as a possible D gene (6 bases). CDR1 is LGHNA, CDR2 YSLEER, per germline. This CDR3 spans 17 amino acids. V was clipped by 5 bases and J by 5 bases, with 24 bases between them. The CDR3: CASSDSRDTRWRTEAFF. CDR3 DNA sequence: TGCGCCAGCAGCGACAGCCGGGACACCCGATGGAGAACTGAAGCTTTCTTT.

This clone was counted a few times. The rearrangement joins TRBV12-3 or TRBV12-4 to TRBJ1-3, with TRBD1 matching over 7 bases. V was pared by 7 bases and J by 2 bases, with 2 bases of the junction left unmatched. The CDR3 is made up of 13 amino acids. Here the CDR3 reads CASNRGTGNTIYF. The CDR3 region has the DNA TGTGCCAGCAACAGGGGTACTGGAAACACCATATATTTT.

This chain links TRBV5-6 with TRBJ2-3; 10 nucleotides match TRBD2. Germline CDR1 and CDR2: SGHDT and YYEEEE. The CDR3 is 14 amino acids. The junction had 2 bases not matched to a gene; V was cut back by 4 bases and J by 3 bases. CDR3: CASSLSGGTDTQYF. The CDR3 DNA sequence: TGTGCCAGCAGCCTTAGCGGGGGGACAGATACGCAGTATTTT.

This clone has only one observation. The CDR3 sequence: CASSYSFGGAGRALHF. The CDR3 bases are TGTGCCAGCAGTTACTCGTTTGGAGGGGCTGGCCGGGCCCTCCACTTT. V is TRBV6-5 and J is TRBJ1-6, with D tentatively TRBD1 (5 bases). Trimming removed 0 bases at V and 14 bases at J, with 20 bases between. The CDR3 totals 16 residues. From germline, CDR1 is MNHEY and CDR2 SVGAGI.

V gene TRBV7-3 combines with J gene TRBJ1-1, with 8 bases matching TRBD1. The CDR3 runs to 15 residues. V lost 5 bases, J lost 1 base, and 6 bases stayed unmatched. Germline V lookup: CDR1 SGHTA, CDR2 FQGTGA. In nucleotides, the CDR3 is TGTGCCAGCAGCGCGACAGGGGCTAAGAACACTGAAGCTTTCTTT. It specifies CASSATGAKNTEAFF. Filled out from reference TRBV7-3 and TRBJ1-1, the complete variable domain reads GAGVSQTPSNKVTEKGKYVELRCDPISGHTALYWYRQSLGQGPEFLIYFQGTGAADDSGLPNDRFFAVRPEGSVSTLKIQRTERGDSAVYLCASSATGAKNTEAFFGQGTRLTVV.

In this sample, this clone turned up once. V gene TRBV3-1 (or the pseudogene TRBV3-2) combines with J gene TRBJ2-1; a weak D match, TRBD1 (6 bases). V was clipped by 3 bases and J by 0 bases, with 21 bases between them. This CDR3 spans 19 amino acids. Germline V gene data show CDR1 as LGHDT and CDR2 as YNNKEL (reference sequence). The CDR3 loop is CASSQDIGTPISSYNEQFF. CDR3 DNA sequence: TGTGCCAGCAGCCAGGATATCGGGACACCAATAAGCTCCTACAATGAGCAGTTCTTC.

The chain uses TRBV12-3 or TRBV12-4 and TRBJ1-5; no clear D gene. This CDR3 has 13 amino acids. Trimming cost V 9 bases and J 0 bases, with 9 bases left between them. This CDR3 is CASTVHSNQPQHF. CDR3 bases: TGTGCCAGTACCGTACATAGCAATCAGCCCCAGCATTTT.

The chain is built from TRBV4-3 and TRBJ1-2; tentative D call: TRBD1 (5 bases). This CDR3 is built from 14 residues. CDR1 LGHNA and CDR2 YSLEER come from the germline V gene. The V end lost 2 bases, the J end lost 7 bases, and 14 bases lay between the germline ends. The CDR3 sequence is CASSQRQGWSGYTF. The CDR3 bases are TGCGCCAGCAGCCAACGGCAGGGCTGGTCTGGCTACACCTTC.

The rearrangement uses TRBV4-3 and TRBJ1-3; no reliable D call. The V end lost 0 bases, the J end lost 1 base, and 10 bases lay between the germline ends. Germline V CDR1 and CDR2: LGHNA, YSLEER. CDR3 length equals 16 residues. The CDR3 nucleotides read TGCGCCAGCAGCCAAGATGTGCGGGGATCTGGAAACACCATATATTTT. It specifies CASSQDVRGSGNTIYF.

The chain employs TRBV6-2 or TRBV6-3 and TRBJ1-4; D perhaps matches TRBD1 (5 bases). V was clipped by 6 bases and J by 7 bases, with 15 bases between them. Germline V gene sequence: CDR1 MNHEY, CDR2 SVGEGT. This CDR3 has 14 amino acids. For the CDR3, the DNA is TGTGCCAGCAGCTTTTCAGGGATTGGTGAAAAACTGTTTTTT. As protein: CASSFSGIGEKLFF.

This clone was observed a single time. The chain has TRBV6-6 and TRBJ1-5; no clear D. V was clipped by 3 bases and J by 2 bases, with 8 bases between them. The CDR3 spans 14 residues. Germline assignment: CDR1 MNHNY and CDR2 SVGAGI (reference sequence). In DNA form, the CDR3 reads TGTGCCAGCAGTTATCCGGAGGGCAATCAGCCCCAGCATTTT. Protein sequence: CASSYPEGNQPQHF.

The V gene is TRBV5-6, the J gene TRBJ1-4; 7 nucleotides align to TRBD1. This CDR3 spans 14 amino acids. V shed 1 base, J shed 4 bases, and the junction held 1 base outside the gene matches. CDR1 and CDR2 (germline): SGHDT, YYEEEE. The CDR3 bases are TGTGCCAGCAGCTTGAGGGACAGTAATGAAAAACTGTTTTTT. Translating it yields CASSLRDSNEKLFF.

V gene TRBV13 combines with J gene TRBJ1-1; perhaps TRBD1 as D (5 bases). Trimming stripped 4 bases from V and 3 bases from J, with 12 bases between. Germline values: CDR1 PRHDT, CDR2 FYEKMQ (reference sequence). The CDR3 runs 14 residues. CDR3 nucleotides: TGTGCCAGCAGCTCCGGGGGAGGGGACACTGAAGCTTTCTTT. This sequence encodes CASSSGGGDTEAFF.

J is TRBJ1-1 and V is TRBV6-5; D gene ambiguous. Trimming took 8 bases from V and 8 from J, leaving 15 bases between them. Germline CDR1 and CDR2: MNHEY and SVGAGI. The CDR3 is 12 amino acids. In DNA, the CDR3 is TGTGCCAGCGCAACAGTCGGCGCAGAAGCTTTCTTT. It is translated as CASATVGAEAFF.